This entry lists 9 T cell receptor beta chains sequenced from one sample in a study of early T cells in non-severe SARS-CoV-2 infection. TCRdb re-called the 5' RACE reads with MiXCR, one entry per CDR3 protein. The table records 70,000 to 95,000 distinct CDR3 sequences, less than 20% of them present only once. Sequencing was carried out using whole blood. The receptors originated from an adult who was a healthcare worker with PCR-confirmed SARS-CoV-2 infection or an uninfected control (not recorded which).

The table lists this clonotype with a few counts. This chain connects TRBV4-2 to TRBJ2-6, with D unresolved. The germline V and J ends were trimmed by 2 bases and 0 bases, with 11 bases remaining between them. CDR1 and CDR2 from the germline V gene are LGHNA and YNFKEQ. CDR3 size: 17 residues. CDR3 DNA: TGTGCCAGCAGCCAACCTGGTCTGAACTCTGGGGCCAACGTCCTGACTTTC. Its protein product is CASSQPGLNSGANVLTF.

This clonotype occurred many times. The chain couples TRBV10-1 to TRBJ1-2; no clear D gene. The CDR3 is made up of 14 amino acids. The V end was cut by 3 bases, the J end by 1 base, with 9 bases between. Germline CDR1 is WNHNN and CDR2 is SYGVQD (reference sequence). The CDR3 DNA sequence: TGCGCCAGCAGTGAAGCGGGCTTTAACTATGGCTACACCTTC. Translated: CASSEAGFNYGYTF.

This clonotype has only a few counts. This chain uses TRBV3-1 with TRBJ2-2; D is perhaps TRBD1 (5 bases). Trimming shortened V by 8 bases and J by 0 bases, and 13 bases separated the two germline ends. The germline V gene encodes CDR1 LGHDT and CDR2 YNNKEL (reference sequence). There are 15 residues in the CDR3. The CDR3 loop reads CASSGYNPNTGELFF. The CDR3 DNA sequence: TGTGCCAGCTCAGGGTACAACCCGAACACCGGGGAGCTGTTTTTT.

This clonotype appeared many times. The rearrangement links TRBV11-3 to TRBJ1-2, with D maybe TRBD1 (5 bases). The ends were cut back, 4 bases at V and 2 bases at J, with 11 bases in the middle. The CDR3 sequence is 14 residues long. In germline, CDR1 is SGHNT, CDR2 YENEEA. The CDR3 is CASSSSTANYGYTF. In DNA, the CDR3 is TGTGCCAGCAGCTCCTCGACAGCCAACTATGGCTACACCTTC.

V and J are TRBV12-3 or TRBV12-4 and TRBJ2-1; possibly TRBD2 for D (6 bases). Deletions cut 3 bases from V and 13 bases from J, with 13 bases between. The CDR3 consists of 12 residues. CDR3 nucleotides: TGTGCCAGCAGTTTCACGGGGGACGACCAGTTCTTC. This codes for CASSFTGDDQFF.

The rearrangement uses TRBV9 and TRBJ2-2; TRBD1 might be the D (5 bases). CDR1 is SGDLS, CDR2 YYNGEE, per germline. The CDR3 totals 14 residues. The germline V and J ends were trimmed by 1 base and 6 bases, with 10 bases remaining between them. This CDR3 reads CASSVIREAGELFF. CDR3 coding DNA: TGTGCCAGCAGCGTAATCAGGGAAGCCGGGGAGCTGTTTTTT.

V and J are TRBV9 and TRBJ2-5; D gene ambiguous. CDR3 length equals 15 residues. CDR1 and CDR2 from the germline V gene are SGDLS and YYNGEE. Trimming took off 0 bases at V and 0 bases at J, with 9 bases between the two ends. The DNA of the CDR3 is TGTGCCAGCAGCGTAGGTCTTTCGGACCAAGAGACCCAGTACTTC. Protein product: CASSVGLSDQETQYF.

The chain has TRBV5-1 and TRBJ2-7, with D perhaps TRBD1 (6 bases). V lost 4 bases and J lost 2, with 16 bases in between. The CDR3 extends over 15 amino acids. Germline CDR1 is SGHRS and CDR2 is YFSETQ. The CDR3 nucleotides read TGCGCCAGCAGCGGCCGACAGGAAGGTCCCTACGAGCAGTACTTC. Translated: CASSGRQEGPYEQYF. Full variable domain (remainder filled in from reference TRBV5-1 and TRBJ2-7): KAGVTQTPRYLIKTRGQQVTLSCSPISGHRSVSWYQQTPGQGLQFLFEYFSETQRNKGNFPGRFSGRQFSNSRSEMNVSTLELGDSALYLCASSGRQEGPYEQYFGPGTRLTVT.

The table lists this clonotype with a few counts. The chain uses TRBV27 and TRBJ2-2; TRBD2 might be the D (6 bases). Trimming removed 6 bases from V and 7 bases from J, with 18 bases in between. Germline V gene lookup returns CDR1 MNHEY and CDR2 SMNVEV (reference sequence). The CDR3 is 15 amino acids. The CDR3 region is CASRNDWAGIGELFF. The CDR3, as DNA: TGTGCCAGCAGAAACGACTGGGCGGGGATCGGGGAGCTGTTTTTT.